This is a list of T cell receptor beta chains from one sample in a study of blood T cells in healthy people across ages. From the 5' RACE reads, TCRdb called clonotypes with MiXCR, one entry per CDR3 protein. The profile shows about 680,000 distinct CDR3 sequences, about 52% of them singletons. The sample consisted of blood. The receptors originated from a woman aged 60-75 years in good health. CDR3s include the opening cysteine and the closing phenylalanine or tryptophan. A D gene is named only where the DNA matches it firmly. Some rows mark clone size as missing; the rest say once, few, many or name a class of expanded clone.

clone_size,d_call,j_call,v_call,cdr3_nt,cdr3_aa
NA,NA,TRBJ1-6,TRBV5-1,TGCGCCAGCAGCTTCGACGGAAAGAGTAATTCACCCCTCCACTTT,CASSFDGKSNSPLHF
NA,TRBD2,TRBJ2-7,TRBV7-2,TGTGCCAGCAGCTCGCGGACTAGCGGGAGTAGCGAGCAGTACTTC,CASSSRTSGSSEQYF
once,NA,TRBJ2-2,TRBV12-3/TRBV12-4,TGTGCCAGCAGTTTTTCTGGGGTCACCGGGGAGCTGTTTTTT,CASSFSGVTGELFF
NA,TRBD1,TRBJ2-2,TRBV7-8,TGTGCCAGCACCAGGACAGGGGCGAACACCGGGGAGCTGTTTTTT,CASTRTGANTGELFF
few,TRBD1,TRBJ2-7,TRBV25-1,TGTGCCAGCAGGGGACAGGCTGGCAACGAGCAGTACTTC,CASRGQAGNEQYF
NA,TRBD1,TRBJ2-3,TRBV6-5,TGTGCCAGCAGTCTGACAGGGGGCCCACGCACAGATACGCAGTATTTT,CASSLTGGPRTDTQYF
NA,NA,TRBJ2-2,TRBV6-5,TGTGCCAGCATAGCAAAGAACACCGGGGAGCTGTTTTTT,CASIAKNTGELFF
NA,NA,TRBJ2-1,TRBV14,TGTGCCAGCAGCCTGAGACAGAGAGACAATGAGCAGTTCTTC,CASSLRQRDNEQFF
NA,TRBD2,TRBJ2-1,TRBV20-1,TGCAGTGCGAAACTAGCGGCAGCCCGCAATGAGCAGTTCTTC,CSAKLAAARNEQFF
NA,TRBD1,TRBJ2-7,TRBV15,TGTGCCACCAGCAGAGAAAGTGGGCCGGGACAGCCTTTTTCCTACGAGCAGTACTTC,CATSRESGPGQPFSYEQYF
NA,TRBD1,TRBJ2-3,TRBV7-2,TGTGCCAGCAGCCCCGCCGGGACAGATCGCACAGATACGCAGTATTTT,CASSPAGTDRTDTQYF